A single sample gave rise to the 8 T cell receptor beta chains below, sequenced in a study of CD8+CD57+ T cells in acquired aplastic anemia (dated by TCRdb to between 2017 and 2018). Flow cytometry had shown CD8+CD57+ cell expansion in the patients selected for sequencing. The instrument given in TCRdb is Illumina HiSeq 2000. TCR beta VDJ combination and CDR3 sequence profiling used genomic DNA as the template. The public sequencing data were trimmed at Q25 with fastp and processed into clonotypes with MiXCR by TCRdb, which kept only in-frame beta chains. Every distinct CDR3 protein forms one entry, paired with its most common genes and DNA. The sample has hundreds of thousands of distinct CDR3 sequences on record, less than 35% of them singletons. Nearly 0.85% of the sample belongs to the ten largest clones. Sample: sorted CD4+, CD8+, or CD8+CD57+ T cells (not recorded which) from PBMCs. These receptor sequences come from a human donor with aplastic anemia.

The genes are TRBV2 and TRBJ2-1; no clear D gene. The germline V gene has CDR1 SNHLY and CDR2 FYNNEI. The V end lost 7 bases, the J end lost 3 bases, and 10 bases lay between the germline ends. CDR3 length: 13 residues. For the CDR3, the DNA is TGTGCCAGCACCGCAAACCTCTACAATGAGCAGTTCTTC. This translates into CASTANLYNEQFF. Supplemented by reference TRBV2 and TRBJ2-1, the full variable domain reads EPEVTQTPSHQVTQMGQEVILRCVPISNHLYFYWYRQILGQKVEFLVSFYNNEISEKSEIFDDQFSVERPDGSNFTLKIRSTKLEDSAMYFCASTANLYNEQFFGPGTRLTVL.

The J gene is TRBJ1-3, the V gene TRBV20-1; a possible D gene is TRBD1 (5 bases). Trimming took 4 bases from V and 0 from J, leaving 13 bases between them. In germline, CDR1 is DFQATT, CDR2 SNEGSKA (reference sequence). This CDR3 has 15 residues. CDR3 residues: CSAILRGGSGNTIYF. The CDR3 nucleotides are TGCAGTGCTATTCTACGCGGGGGCTCTGGAAACACCATATATTTT.

This clonotype has only a few counts. The V gene is TRBV5-1, the J gene TRBJ2-5; a possible D gene is TRBD1 (5 bases). The CDR3 is 17 residues long. The germline V gene encodes CDR1 SGHRS and CDR2 YFSETQ. The V end was cut by 0 bases, the J end by 4 bases, with 19 bases between. CDR3 sequence: CASSLAGAVRKGETQYF. The CDR3 DNA sequence: TGCGCCAGCAGCTTGGCTGGGGCAGTAAGGAAAGGAGAGACCCAGTACTTC.

Concerning this clonotype itself: A read error may be the cause here, since a much bigger clone is one base away. Without the conserved terminal phenylalanine or tryptophan, this CDR3 likely stems from a read error. The gene calls are TRBV20-1 and TRBJ1-2; D might be TRBD1 (6 bases). Germline V CDR1 and CDR2: DFQATT, SNEGSKA (reference sequence). CDR3 length: 13 amino acids. The germline V and J ends were trimmed by 5 bases and 3 bases, with 13 bases remaining between them. The CDR3 coding sequence is TGCAGTGCTTACAAGGGGGGAGACTATGGCTACACCCTC. This encodes CSAYKGGDYGYTL.

This clonotype was seen many times. The rearrangement links TRBV20-1 to TRBJ2-7; no clear D gene. CDR1 is DFQATT and CDR2 is SNEGSKA in the germline V gene (reference sequence). The CDR3 loop spans 11 amino acids. Trimming left V 6 bases short and J 3 bases short, with 9 bases between. The CDR3 coding sequence is TGCAGTGCCAGCTCCGACTACGAGCAGTACTTC. This codes for CSASSDYEQYF.

This clonotype was picked up many times. The V and J genes are TRBV14 and TRBJ1-6; D is unclear. CDR3 length: 13 residues. The V end was cut by 5 bases, the J end by 10 bases, with 12 bases between. Germline V gives CDR1 SGHDN, CDR2 FVKESK. The DNA of the CDR3 is TGTGCCAGCAGCAGGACTCTGTACTCACCCCTCCACTTT. Protein product: CASSRTLYSPLHF. The variable domain in full, with the rest retrieved from reference TRBV14 and TRBJ1-6, is EAGVTQFPSHSVIEKGQTVTLRCDPISGHDNLYWYRRVMGKEIKFLLHFVKESKQDESGMPNNRFLAERTGGTYSTLKVQPAELEDSGVYFCASSRTLYSPLHFGNGTRLTVT.

V usage is TRBV5-1 and J usage is TRBJ1-6; tentatively, D is TRBD1 (5 bases). Germline V gene data show CDR1 as SGHRS and CDR2 as YFSETQ. Trimming left V 2 bases short and J 6 bases short, with 18 bases between. The CDR3 is 17 residues long. The CDR3 bases are TGCGCCAGCAGCTTAGCAGTATCTAGGACACCTAATTCACCCCTCCACTTT. It codes for CASSLAVSRTPNSPLHF.

The V gene is TRBV4-2, the J gene TRBJ1-2, with D uncertain. The CDR3 is 13 residues long. CDR1 is LGHNA, CDR2 YNFKEQ, per germline. Between the trimmed V and J ends, which lost 0 bases and 8 bases, there was a span of 10 bases. The CDR3 DNA follows: TGTGCCAGCAGCCAAGATCCCCGACGGGGCTACACCTTC. Translated, it gives CASSQDPRRGYTF.